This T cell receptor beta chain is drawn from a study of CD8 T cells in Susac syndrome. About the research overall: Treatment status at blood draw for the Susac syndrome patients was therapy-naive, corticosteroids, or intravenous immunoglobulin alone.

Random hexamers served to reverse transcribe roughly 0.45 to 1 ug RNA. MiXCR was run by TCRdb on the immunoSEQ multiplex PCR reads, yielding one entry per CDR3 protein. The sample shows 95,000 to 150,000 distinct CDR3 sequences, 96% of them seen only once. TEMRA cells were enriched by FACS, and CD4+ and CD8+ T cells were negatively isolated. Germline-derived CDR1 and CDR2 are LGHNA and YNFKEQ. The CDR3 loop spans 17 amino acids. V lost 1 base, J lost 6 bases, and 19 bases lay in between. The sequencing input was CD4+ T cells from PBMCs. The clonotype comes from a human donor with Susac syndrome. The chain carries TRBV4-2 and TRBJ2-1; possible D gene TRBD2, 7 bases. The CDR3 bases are TGTGCCAGCAGCCAAGTCGGGGGGAGGGGGGTGCCCAATGAGCAGTTCTTC. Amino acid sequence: CASSQVGGRGVPNEQFF.